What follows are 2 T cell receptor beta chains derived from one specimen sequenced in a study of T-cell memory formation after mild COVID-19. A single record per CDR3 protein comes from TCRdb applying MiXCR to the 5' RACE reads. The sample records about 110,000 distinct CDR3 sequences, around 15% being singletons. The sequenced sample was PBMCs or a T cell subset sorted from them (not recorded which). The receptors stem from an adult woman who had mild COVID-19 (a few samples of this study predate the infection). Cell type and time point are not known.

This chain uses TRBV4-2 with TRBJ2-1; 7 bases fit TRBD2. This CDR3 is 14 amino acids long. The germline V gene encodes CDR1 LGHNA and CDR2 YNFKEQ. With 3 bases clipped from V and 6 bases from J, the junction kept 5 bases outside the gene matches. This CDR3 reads CASSHDGLGNEQFF. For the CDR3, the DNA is TGTGCCAGCAGCCACGATGGACTAGGCAATGAGCAGTTCTTC.

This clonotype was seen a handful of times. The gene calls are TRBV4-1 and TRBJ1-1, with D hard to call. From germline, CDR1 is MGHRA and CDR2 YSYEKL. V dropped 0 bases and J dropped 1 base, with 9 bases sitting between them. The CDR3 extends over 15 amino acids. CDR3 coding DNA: TGCGCCAGCAGCCAAGAACACTCGACGAACACTGAAGCTTTCTTT. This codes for CASSQEHSTNTEAFF.